The 14 T cell receptor beta chains in this list originate from one sample, sequenced in a study of cytomegalovirus exposure and HLA in healthy donors. With 60 Vbeta and 13 Jbeta primers, the PCR was carried out. Clones were read by immunoSEQ multiplex PCR, and TCRdb kept only the in-frame ones, dropping some. The profile shows more than 85,000 clones, around three quarters of them singletons. Material for sequencing was PBMCs. The receptors come from a woman in her twenties or thirties in good health and CMV-seronegative.

V and J are TRBV7-8 and TRBJ2-3; TRBD2 aligns across 7 bases. Germline values: CDR1 SGHVS, CDR2 FQNEAQ. The CDR3 is 18 residues long. With 4 bases clipped from V and 4 bases from J, the junction kept 17 bases outside the gene matches. The CDR3 loop reads CASSSFGTTNLLADTQYF. In nucleotides, the CDR3 is TGTGCCAGCAGCTCCTTCGGGACTACTAACCTACTAGCAGATACGCAGTATTTT. The full variable domain, rest sourced from reference TRBV7-8 and TRBJ2-3, is GAGVSQSPRYKVAKRGQDVALRCDPISGHVSLFWYQQALGQGPEFLTYFQNEAQLDKSGLPSDRFFAERPEGSVSTLKIQRTQQEDSAVYLCASSSFGTTNLLADTQYFGPGTRLTVL.

A few counts support this clone. Here the CDR3 reads CSVERQLNSGANVLTF. CDR3 DNA sequence: TGCAGCGTAGAGAGACAGCTCAACTCTGGGGCCAACGTCCTGACTTTC. This rearrangement joins TRBV29-1 to TRBJ2-6, with D maybe TRBD1 (5 bases). CDR3 length: 16 residues. Germline CDR1 SQVTM, CDR2 ANQGSEA. The V end was cut by 6 bases, the J end by 0 bases, with 15 bases between.

This clone came up a few times. This sequence joins TRBV6-5 and TRBJ1-2, with D possibly being TRBD1 (6 bases). V dropped 6 bases and J dropped 4 bases, with 12 bases sitting between them. CDR1 MNHEY and CDR2 SVGAGI come from the germline V gene. The CDR3 covers 13 residues. CDR3 bases: TGTGCCAGCAGCAGGGACAACATCTATGGCTACACCTTC. Translating it yields CASSRDNIYGYTF.

The chain carries TRBV5-4 and TRBJ2-7, with D unclear. Germline lookup yields CDR1 SGHNT and CDR2 YYREEE (reference sequence). This CDR3 is 13 amino acids long. V was pared by 0 bases and J by 4 bases, with 8 bases between. The CDR3 bases are TGTGCCAGCAGCTTGGACAGAATTTACGAGCAGTACTTC. Encoded protein: CASSLDRIYEQYF.

V is TRBV4-2 and J is TRBJ1-1, with D perhaps TRBD1 (5 bases). CDR3 length equals 15 residues. V was cut by 0 bases and J by 2 bases, with 10 bases left in between. Per the germline V gene, CDR1 is LGHNA and CDR2 is YNFKEQ. The CDR3 DNA reads as TGTGCCAGCAGCCAAGAAGGCAGGACAAACACTGAAGCTTTCTTT. Amino acid sequence: CASSQEGRTNTEAFF.

The J gene is TRBJ1-4, the V gene TRBV19; a possible D gene is TRBD1 (6 bases). V lost 7 bases to trimming and J lost 3 bases, with 12 bases between them. Germline assignment: CDR1 LNHDA and CDR2 SQIVND (reference sequence). This CDR3 is 14 amino acids long. The CDR3 protein is CASTPRTANEKLFF. DNA of the CDR3: TGTGCCAGTACCCCCCGGACAGCTAATGAAAAACTGTTTTTT.

The chain recombines TRBV5-1 with TRBJ2-7, with 7 nucleotides matching TRBD1. The CDR3 is made up of 14 amino acids. In germline, CDR1 is SGHRS, CDR2 YFSETQ. With V trimmed by 4 bases and J by 5 bases, 9 bases remained unmatched. CDR3 sequence: CASSAGTVAHEQYF. As DNA, the CDR3 is TGCGCCAGCAGCGCCGGGACAGTTGCCCACGAGCAGTACTTC.

The chain has TRBV9 and TRBJ2-7; a possible D gene is TRBD2 (7 bases). Germline V gene data show CDR1 as SGDLS and CDR2 as YYNGEE. Trimming left V 0 bases short and J 2 bases short, with 9 bases between. This CDR3 region has 14 residues. CDR3 region: CASSVGGGPYEQYF. In nucleotides, the CDR3 is TGTGCCAGCAGCGTAGGCGGGGGCCCCTACGAGCAGTACTTC.

V is TRBV28 and J is TRBJ1-5; weak D call: TRBD1 (6 bases). Germline V gene sequence: CDR1 MDHEN, CDR2 SYDVKM. The V end lost 7 bases, the J end lost 5 bases, and 15 bases lay between the germline ends. This CDR3 is built from 14 residues. Written as DNA, the CDR3 is TGTGCCAGCATAGGCACAGGGACCTATCAGCCCCAGCATTTT. Its protein is CASIGTGTYQPQHF.

The rearrangement uses TRBV7-2 and TRBJ2-2, with D maybe TRBD1 (6 bases). Germline loops: CDR1 SGHTA, CDR2 FQGNSA. The CDR3 is 18 residues long. V lost 2 bases, J lost 4 bases, and 20 bases lay in between. The CDR3 reads CASSLHVIRTVITGELFF. The CDR3 DNA reads TGTGCCAGCAGCTTACATGTCATTCGGACAGTAATCACCGGGGAGCTGTTTTTT.

The chain uses TRBV28 and TRBJ2-1; tentative D call: TRBD2 (6 bases). Trimming left V 3 bases short and J 4 bases short, with 13 bases between. The CDR3 is 15 residues long. The germline V gene has CDR1 MDHEN and CDR2 SYDVKM. CDR3: CASSFRGSSYNEQFF. In DNA form, the CDR3 reads TGTGCCAGCAGTTTCCGGGGGAGTAGTTACAATGAGCAGTTCTTC.

The rearrangement joins TRBV30 to TRBJ1-1, with D unresolved. Looked up from germline, CDR1 is GTSNPN and CDR2 is SVGIG (reference sequence). The CDR3 is 16 amino acids. Trimming took off 0 bases at V and 4 bases at J, with 18 bases between the two ends. CDR3 amino acids: CAWSVRSGLVVTEAFF. The CDR3 DNA is TGTGCCTGGAGTGTACGGTCGGGTCTAGTAGTCACTGAAGCTTTCTTT. The whole variable domain, filled in from reference TRBV30 and TRBJ1-1, reads SQTIHQWPATLVQPVGSPLSLECTVEGTSNPNLYWYRQAAGRGLQLLFYSVGIGQISSEVPQNLSASRPQDRQFILSSKKLLLSDSGFYLCAWSVRSGLVVTEAFFGQGTRLTVV.

The CDR3 is CATSRDKGVNQPQHF. In DNA form, the CDR3 reads TGTGCCACCAGCAGAGATAAGGGGGTGAATCAGCCCCAGCATTTT. This chain connects TRBV15 to TRBJ1-5; D possibly corresponds to TRBD1 (6 bases). CDR1 and CDR2 from the germline V gene are LNHNV and YYDKDF (reference sequence). V lost 0 bases and J lost 4, with 10 bases in between. This CDR3 spans 15 amino acids.

This clone was seen a handful of times. The V call is TRBV6-1, the J call TRBJ1-1; no reliable D call. The V end was cut by 1 base, the J end by 3 bases, with 6 bases between. Germline values: CDR1 MNHNS, CDR2 SASEGT. The CDR3 has 13 amino acids. The chain's CDR3 is CASSEGPHTEAFF. For the CDR3, the DNA is TGTGCCAGCAGTGAAGGGCCCCACACTGAAGCTTTCTTT.